This T cell receptor beta chain was identified during a study of blood T cells in healthy people across ages. This clonotype occurred a few times. Trimming cost V 5 bases and J 2 bases, with 16 bases left between them. Germline V lookup: CDR1 DFQATT, CDR2 SNEGSKA (reference sequence). The CDR3 consists of 14 residues. A second about 7 to 12 cycle PCR used barcoded and J-beta primers. The template-switch adaptor was a 5' adaptor with 12 random nucleotides. It tagged each cDNA molecule. In TCRdb, the 5' RACE reads were re-called with MiXCR into one record per CDR3 protein. This table has 550,000 to 700,000 distinct CDR3 sequences, 27% appearing once.

The chain carries TRBV20-1 and TRBJ2-7, with D perhaps matching TRBD1 (5 bases). The TCR was taken from a woman in her seventies in good health. Sample: blood. This CDR3 reads CSALPQASAYEQYF. In DNA form, the CDR3 reads TGCAGTGCTCTTCCACAGGCGAGCGCCTACGAGCAGTACTTC.